This entry is about one TCR beta chain. Its antigen is not known. Donors ranged from about 6 to 95 years old and were healthy Caucasians in Russia. The draw of peripheral blood yielded about 9.4 milliliters from each donor. Combining a sample-barcoded 5' primer with a J-beta primer mix, a second PCR ran for roughly 7 to 12 cycles. Via MiXCR, TCRdb re-called the 5' RACE reads, giving one row per CDR3 protein. The table lists fewer than 750,000 distinct CDR3 sequences, about 51% of them singletons. This record comes from a study of blood T cells in healthy people across ages. Points from the study as a whole: PBMC samples, being unsorted, prevented any conclusive comparison of naive and antigen-experienced cells.

Trimming cost V 8 bases and J 3 bases; bases outside gene matches: 10. Germline V gives CDR1 SGHNT, CDR2 YENEEA. The CDR3 is 15 amino acids. The source of this sequence is a woman older than 75 in good health. The chain recombines TRBV11-3 with TRBJ2-1; 7 nucleotides align to TRBD2. Sequencing input: blood. The CDR3 region is CASSGGRRGYNEQFF. CDR3 in DNA: TGTGCCAGCTCGGGGGGACGGAGAGGCTACAATGAGCAGTTCTTC.